The 22 T cell receptor beta chains in this list originate from one sample, sequenced in a study of shared clonotypes between healthy human individuals. Profiled with immunoSEQ multiplex PCR; TCRdb holds only in-frame clones, not every one. The sample shows hundreds of thousands of clones, around 96% of them seen only once. Positively selected for CCR7, the CD45RO-negative cells used as naive CD8 cells excluded terminally differentiated effector memory CD45RA+ cells. Sequencing was performed on naive CD8+ T cells sorted from blood. All receptors derive from a woman aged 25 to 45 in good health.

The V call is TRBV5-1, the J call TRBJ1-1; D is unclear. There are 14 residues in the CDR3. Trimming cost V 0 bases and J 7 bases, with 13 bases left between them. Germline V gives CDR1 SGHRS, CDR2 YFSETQ. Here the CDR3 DNA reads TGCGCCAGCAGCTTGGCCGCCTTTGAAGGTGAAGCTTTCTTT. This encodes CASSLAAFEGEAFF.

The chain combines TRBV10-2 with TRBJ2-7; 8 bases line up with TRBD1. The V gene end was trimmed by 7 bases and the J gene end by 2 bases; junction bases not matched to a gene: 10. The CDR3 loop spans 15 amino acids. Germline CDR1 and CDR2: WSHSY and SAAADI. The CDR3 sequence: CASTKSRTGPYEQYF. CDR3 nucleotide sequence: TGCGCCAGCACCAAGTCCCGGACAGGGCCCTACGAGCAGTACTTC.

The chain links TRBV19 to TRBJ2-1; D may be TRBD2 (6 bases). Per the germline V gene, CDR1 is LNHDA and CDR2 is SQIVND (reference sequence). The CDR3 runs 14 residues. Trimming took off 2 bases at V and 8 bases at J, with 13 bases between the two ends. Written as DNA, the CDR3 is TGTGCCAGTAGTATATCCGGGAGAAACGATGAGCAGTTCTTC. Translation: CASSISGRNDEQFF.

This chain links TRBV5-1 with TRBJ1-1; D may be TRBD1 (6 bases). V was shortened by 4 bases and J by 5 bases, with 9 bases between the two germline ends. The CDR3 totals 12 residues. In germline, CDR1 is SGHRS, CDR2 YFSETQ. CDR3 sequence: CASSTGRTEAFF. The CDR3 DNA reads TGCGCCAGCAGCACAGGGAGGACTGAAGCTTTCTTT. The full variable domain, its missing parts supplied by reference TRBV5-1 and TRBJ1-1, is KAGVTQTPRYLIKTRGQQVTLSCSPISGHRSVSWYQQTPGQGLQFLFEYFSETQRNKGNFPGRFSGRQFSNSRSEMNVSTLELGDSALYLCASSTGRTEAFFGQGTRLTVV.

Points on this clone: The same CDR3 arises from other DNA sequences in this sample as well. This chain links TRBV6-1 with TRBJ1-5; maybe TRBD1 (6 bases). CDR1 MNHNS and CDR2 SASEGT come from the germline V gene. The CDR3 length is 13 residues. Between the trimmed V and J ends, which lost 3 bases and 7 bases, there was a span of 10 bases. The CDR3: CASSDWGGQPQHF. The CDR3 region has the DNA TGTGCCAGCAGTGATTGGGGGGGCCAGCCCCAGCATTTT.

V gene TRBV27 combines with J gene TRBJ2-7; maybe TRBD1 (6 bases). The CDR3 covers 13 residues. Germline V gene data show CDR1 as MNHEY and CDR2 as SMNVEV (reference sequence). V was trimmed by 6 bases and J by 6 bases, leaving 15 bases between them. The CDR3 bases are TGTGCCAGCAGCCCGTACCAAGGGGGCGAGCAGTACTTC. Its protein product is CASSPYQGGEQYF.

Notes on this clone: Other DNA sequences from this sample encode an identical CDR3 as well. V is TRBV11-2 and J is TRBJ1-1, with D hard to call. Germline V gene data show CDR1 as SGHAT and CDR2 as FQNNGV. Between the trimmed V and J ends, which lost 2 bases and 2 bases, there was a span of 9 bases. The CDR3 has 14 amino acids. This CDR3 is CASSLWGGNTEAFF. For the CDR3, the DNA is TGTGCCAGCAGCTTATGGGGAGGAAACACTGAAGCTTTCTTT.

This clone showed up just once. The J gene is TRBJ1-1, the V gene TRBV4-1, with 7 positions matching TRBD1. Germline lookup yields CDR1 MGHRA and CDR2 YSYEKL. This CDR3 region has 16 residues. Trimming at V came to 3 bases and at J to 2 bases, leaving 9 bases not matched to a gene. Written as DNA, the CDR3 is TGCGCCAGCAGCCATGGGGGGGGACAGCTTAACACTGAAGCTTTCTTT. It codes for CASSHGGGQLNTEAFF.

The CDR3 DNA reads TGCGCCAGCAGCCCAGTACCGGGACAGGTTAGCGAGCAGTACTTC. Protein: CASSPVPGQVSEQYF. V gene TRBV4-1 combines with J gene TRBJ2-5; 8 bases are shared with TRBD1. The DNA end lines up better with TRBJ2-7; the J call may be wrong. This CDR3 is built from 15 residues. Per the germline V gene, CDR1 is MGHRA and CDR2 is YSYEKL.

This sequence joins TRBV5-8 and TRBJ1-4; 8 bases line up with TRBD1. Germline values: CDR1 SGHTS, CDR2 YDEGEE. After removal of 10 bases from V and 0 bases from J, the junction contained 14 bases not matched to a gene. This CDR3 has 17 residues. CDR3 in amino acids: CAAMARNRGSTNEKLFF. The CDR3 DNA sequence: TGTGCCGCCATGGCCCGAAACAGGGGGTCAACTAATGAAAAACTGTTTTTT.

With respect to this clone: Other nucleotide sequences in the sample specify the same CDR3. The rearrangement joins TRBV7-6 to TRBJ2-2, with unresolved D. Trimming removed 0 bases from V and 3 bases from J, with 5 bases in between. The CDR3 spans 14 residues. The germline CDR1 and CDR2 sequences are SGHVS and FNYEAQ. The CDR3 nucleotides read TGTGCCAGCAGCTTAGCACTCGACACCGGGGAGCTGTTTTTT. It encodes CASSLALDTGELFF.

V is TRBV5-4 and J is TRBJ2-5, with D unclear. The CDR3 is 12 amino acids. Trimming left V 4 bases short and J 7 bases short, with 11 bases between. Per the germline V gene, CDR1 is SGHNT and CDR2 is YYREEE (reference sequence). CDR3 coding DNA: TGTGCCAGCAGCCCGGGTTCATCGACCCAGTACTTC. Translation: CASSPGSSTQYF.

The chain couples TRBV27 to TRBJ2-1; 10 nucleotides agree with TRBD2. Germline values: CDR1 MNHEY, CDR2 SMNVEV (reference sequence). V trimming: 8 bases; J trimming: 6 bases; junction bases outside the gene matches: 10. The CDR3 covers 15 residues. CDR3 residues: CASLISGRGINEQFF. The CDR3 DNA reads TGTGCCAGCCTAATAAGCGGGAGGGGAATCAATGAGCAGTTCTTC.

The V call is TRBV4-1, the J call TRBJ2-1; no clear D. Germline lookup yields CDR1 MGHRA and CDR2 YSYEKL. This CDR3 is 12 amino acids long. Trimming removed 2 bases at V and 5 bases at J, with 4 bases between. CDR3 coding DNA: TGCGCCAGCAGCCAAATCAACAATGAGCAGTTCTTC. It codes for CASSQINNEQFF.

The chain carries TRBV28 and TRBJ1-2, with 10 nucleotides matching TRBD1. J was trimmed by 7 bases and V by 4 bases; bases with no gene match: 12. Germline V CDR1 and CDR2: MDHEN, SYDVKM. The CDR3 has 16 amino acids. The DNA of the CDR3 is TGTGCCAGCAGTTCTAATAGTCCGGGACAGGGGCTTGGCTACACCTTC. Its translation is CASSSNSPGQGLGYTF.

The chain couples TRBV15 to TRBJ1-2; no reliable D call. Germline lookup yields CDR1 LNHNV and CDR2 YYDKDF (reference sequence). The CDR3 spans 14 residues. V lost 3 bases and J 10 bases, leaving 18 bases between the germline ends. The CDR3 region is CATSSDDTHHVYTF. Here the CDR3 DNA reads TGTGCCACCAGCAGTGATGACACTCACCACGTCTACACCTTC.

This sequence joins TRBV25-1 and TRBJ2-7; 7 bases agree with TRBD1. The length of the CDR3 is 13 residues. V was pared by 6 bases and J by 0 bases, with 2 bases of the junction left unmatched. Germline values: CDR1 MGHDK, CDR2 SYGVNS. The chain's CDR3 is CASRDRASYEQYF. CDR3 nucleotides: TGTGCCAGCAGAGACAGGGCCTCCTACGAGCAGTACTTC.

V is TRBV25-1 and J is TRBJ2-5, with D perhaps TRBD1 (6 bases). V was cut by 1 base and J by 5 bases, with 14 bases left in between. The CDR3 has 15 amino acids. The V gene's germline CDR1 is MGHDK and CDR2 SYGVNS. CDR3: CASSEFGRGLETQYF. The CDR3 coding sequence is TGTGCCAGCAGTGAATTCGGCAGGGGTTTGGAGACCCAGTACTTC.

The chain uses TRBV29-1 and TRBJ2-3, with D perhaps TRBD2 (6 bases). The germline gives CDR1 SQVTM, CDR2 ANQGSEA. V lost 4 bases and J 4 bases, leaving 6 bases between the germline ends. The CDR3 covers 11 residues. CDR3 amino acids: CSVGRADTQYF. In nucleotides, the CDR3 is TGCAGCGTTGGGAGGGCAGATACGCAGTATTTT.

This chain joins TRBV7-9 and TRBJ2-2; D is undetermined. The CDR3 runs to 12 residues. Trimming stripped 10 bases from V and 0 bases from J, with 6 bases between. CDR1 and CDR2 (germline): SEHNR, FQNEAQ (reference sequence). CDR3 loop: CATRSNTGELFF. Written as DNA, the CDR3 is TGTGCCACCAGATCGAACACCGGGGAGCTGTTTTTT. Complete variable domain (other parts from reference TRBV7-9 and TRBJ2-2): DTGVSQNPRHKITKRGQNVTFRCDPISEHNRLYWYRQTLGQGPEFLTYFQNEAQLEKSRLLSDRFSAERPKGSFSTLEIQRTEQGDSAMYLCATRSNTGELFFGEGSRLTVL.

The chain couples TRBV6-5 to TRBJ2-7; the match to TRBD1 covers 8 bases. V gave up 0 bases and J gave up 5 bases; unmatched junction bases: 3. This CDR3 contains 14 residues. Germline-derived CDR1 and CDR2 are MNHEY and SVGAGI. This CDR3 is CASSYSRTGNEQYF. The CDR3 DNA sequence: TGTGCCAGCAGTTACTCGCGGACAGGGAACGAGCAGTACTTC.

The V gene is TRBV2, the J gene TRBJ2-1; 8 nucleotides line up with TRBD1. With V trimmed by 2 bases and J by 5 bases, 5 bases remained unmatched. The germline gives CDR1 SNHLY, CDR2 FYNNEI. This CDR3 region has 15 residues. The DNA of the CDR3 is TGTGCCAGCAGTGAAAATTGGGACAGGCACAATGAGCAGTTCTTC. This encodes CASSENWDRHNEQFF.